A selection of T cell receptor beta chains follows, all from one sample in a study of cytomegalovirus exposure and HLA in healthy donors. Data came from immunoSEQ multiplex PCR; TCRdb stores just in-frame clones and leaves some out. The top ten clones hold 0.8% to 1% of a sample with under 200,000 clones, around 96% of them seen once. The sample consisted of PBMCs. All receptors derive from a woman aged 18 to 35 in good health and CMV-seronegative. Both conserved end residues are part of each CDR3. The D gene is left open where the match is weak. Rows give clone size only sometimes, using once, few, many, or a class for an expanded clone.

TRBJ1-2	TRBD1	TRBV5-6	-	TGTGCCAGCAGCGATGGACAGGGGAACTATGGCTACACCTTC	CASSDGQGNYGYTF
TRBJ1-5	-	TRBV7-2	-	TGTGCCAGCAGCCCCGCCGGAACGGGGATCCTCAATCAGCCCCAGCATTTT	CASSPAGTGILNQPQHF
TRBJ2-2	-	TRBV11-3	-	TGTGCCAGCAGCTTAGACGGTCCAACCGGGGAGCTGTTTTTT	CASSLDGPTGELFF
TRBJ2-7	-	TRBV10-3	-	TGTGCCATCAGTGAATCCAGCTACGAGCAGTACTTC	CAISESSYEQYF
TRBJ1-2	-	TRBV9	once	TGTGCCAGCAGCGTAGGCCAGACGGGCTATGGCTACACCTTC	CASSVGQTGYGYTF
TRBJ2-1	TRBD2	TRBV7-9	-	TGTGCCAGCAGCTTAGCCTCTTCAGCGGGGGGGTACAATGAGCAGTTCTTC	CASSLASSAGGYNEQFF
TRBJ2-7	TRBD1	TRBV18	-	TGTGCCAGCTCACCCCTTATCCTCAGGGGGCAATCCTACGAGCAGTACTTC	CASSPLILRGQSYEQYF
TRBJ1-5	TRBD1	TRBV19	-	TGTGCCAGTAGTATAGAGGCGGGACAGTTTAATCAGCCCCAGCATTTT	CASSIEAGQFNQPQHF
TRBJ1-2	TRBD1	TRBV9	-	TGTGCCAGCAGCGCCCATGGGGACAGGAGCGAGTACACCTTC	CASSAHGDRSEYTF
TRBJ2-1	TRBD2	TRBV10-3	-	TGTGCCATCAGTGAGTCGGAAGCGGGGGGTTACAATGAGCAGTTCTTC	CAISESEAGGYNEQFF
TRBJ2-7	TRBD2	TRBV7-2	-	TGTGCCAGCAGCATAGCGGGGGGGCAAGAGCAGTACTTC	CASSIAGGQEQYF
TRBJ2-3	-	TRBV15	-	TGTGCCACCAGCAGAGATAGGGGGGGGGCCCAAGATACGCAGTATTTT	CATSRDRGGAQDTQYF
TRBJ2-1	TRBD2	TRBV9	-	TGTGCCAGCAGCGTAGAACCCTCACTAGCGGGGACTTACAATGAGCAGTTCTTC	CASSVEPSLAGTYNEQFF
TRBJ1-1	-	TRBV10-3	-	TGTGCCATCAGTGAAATGGGAGGGGTAGCTTTCTTT	CAISEMGGVAFF
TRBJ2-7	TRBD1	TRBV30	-	TGTGCCTGGAGCACAGGGGGCGGGTACGAGCAGTACTTC	CAWSTGGGYEQYF
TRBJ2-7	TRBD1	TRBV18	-	TGTGCCAGCTCACCATTTATCCCGGGACAGGGTAAACCCTACGAGCAGTACTTC	CASSPFIPGQGKPYEQYF
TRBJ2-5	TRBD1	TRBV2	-	TGTGCCTTACGAAAAGACGACAGGGGGCCGGAGACCCAGTACTTC	CALRKDDRGPETQYF
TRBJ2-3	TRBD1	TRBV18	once	TGTGCCAGCTCACTTGGACAGGGGACAGATACGCAGTATTTT	CASSLGQGTDTQYF
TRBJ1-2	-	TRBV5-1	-	TGCGCCAGCAGCTTGGTTGAAGGGGCGGATGGCTACACCTTC	CASSLVEGADGYTF
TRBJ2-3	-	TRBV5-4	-	TGTGCCAGCAGTAATAGTGGCACAGATACGCAGTATTTT	CASSNSGTDTQYF
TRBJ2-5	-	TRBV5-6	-	TGTGCCAGCTGTTTGGGGCTGGACCAAGAGACCCAGTACTTC	CASCLGLDQETQYF
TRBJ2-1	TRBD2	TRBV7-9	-	TGTGCCAGCAGCTCACGAGCGGGGGCCACCTACAATGAGCAGTTCTTC	CASSSRAGATYNEQFF
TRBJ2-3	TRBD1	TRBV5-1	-	TGCGCCAGCAGCTTGGAGGGACAGGGGGACGCGCAGTATTTT	CASSLEGQGDAQYF
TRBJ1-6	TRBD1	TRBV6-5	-	TGTGCCAGCAGTTACGGGGGACAGGGGGCCTCACCCCTCCACTTT	CASSYGGQGASPLHF
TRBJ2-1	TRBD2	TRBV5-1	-	TGCGCCAGCAGCTCCCTTCTAGCGGGGGGGCCAGACAATGAGCAGTTCTTC	CASSSLLAGGPDNEQFF
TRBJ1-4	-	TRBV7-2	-	TGTGCCAGCAGCGTCCAACAGGGCCGGGGTGAAAAACTGTTTTTT	CASSVQQGRGEKLFF
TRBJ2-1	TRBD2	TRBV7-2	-	TGTGCCAGCAGCTTAGAGGCTAGCGGGGTCAAGGAGCAGTTCTTC	CASSLEASGVKEQFF